These 31 T cell receptor beta chains were all obtained from the same sample, sequenced in a study of regulatory T cells in long-lasting Graves disease. For TCR beta, libraries came from iRepertoire HTBI primers and Arm-PCR of CDR3 regions. A single record per CDR3 protein comes from TCRdb applying MiXCR to the multiplex PCR reads. The sample lists about 460,000 distinct CDR3 sequences, around a fifth seen once, with around 13% in the top ten. The time point here: persistent/refractory GD, antithyroid drugs over 5 years with positive TRAb. There was RNA extracted from PBMCs, and the TCR library was made from it. The sample in question was peripheral blood mononuclear cells (PBMCs), obtained when the disease was refractory, from a patient treated with antithyroid drugs. The receptors originated from a female donor with Graves disease.

In its sample, this clonotype was seen many times. The genes are TRBV29-1 and TRBJ1-1; D is undetermined. With 4 bases removed from V and 9 bases from J, the gap between germline ends came to 9 bases. CDR3 length equals 10 residues. Germline-derived CDR1 and CDR2 are SQVTM and ANQGSEA. The CDR3 loop is CSVARPQAFF. In DNA form, the CDR3 reads TGCAGCGTTGCTCGGCCCCAAGCTTTCTTT.

V gene TRBV7-2 combines with J gene TRBJ2-5; 7 nucleotides agree with TRBD1. Germline assignment: CDR1 SGHTA and CDR2 FQGNSA. CDR3 length: 13 amino acids. The ends lost 3 bases at V and 5 bases at J; junction bases unmatched: 3. The CDR3: CASSLTGFETQYF. The DNA of the CDR3 is TGTGCCAGCAGCTTGACAGGGTTTGAGACCCAGTACTTC.

Ten or more counts support this clonotype. The chain uses TRBV2 and TRBJ1-1; D call uncertain. Germline V CDR1 and CDR2: SNHLY, FYNNEI. The CDR3 totals 13 residues. Trimming cost V 6 bases and J 2 bases, with 10 bases left between them. The CDR3 coding sequence is TGTGCCAGCAGAATAGGGTCCAACACTGAAGCTTTCTTT. Protein sequence: CASRIGSNTEAFF.

The rearrangement joins TRBV5-1 to TRBJ2-1; D perhaps matches TRBD1 (6 bases). Per the germline V gene, CDR1 is SGHRS and CDR2 is YFSETQ. V was pared by 6 bases and J by 6 bases, with 19 bases between. The CDR3 contains 15 residues. CDR3 bases: TGCGCCAGCATTCCGTCGGACAGAAGTTTCAATGAGCAGTTCTTC. Translating gives CASIPSDRSFNEQFF.

This clonotype has only a few counts. V and J are TRBV20-1 and TRBJ2-7; possible D gene TRBD1, 5 bases. CDR1 DFQATT and CDR2 SNEGSKA come from the germline V gene (reference sequence). V was cut by 5 bases and J by 0 bases, with 11 bases left in between. CDR3 length: 13 amino acids. CDR3 in amino acids: CSALTGSSYEQYF. The CDR3 nucleotides are TGCAGTGCTCTCACAGGTTCCTCCTACGAGCAGTACTTC.

The V gene is TRBV28, the J gene TRBJ1-3; D is ambiguous. Germline V gives CDR1 MDHEN, CDR2 SYDVKM. This CDR3 is 13 amino acids long. V lost 6 bases and J lost 0, with 6 bases in between. CDR3 amino acids: CASRRVSGNTIYF. DNA of the CDR3: TGTGCCAGCAGGCGGGTCTCTGGAAACACCATATATTTT.

V is TRBV6-2 or TRBV6-3 and J is TRBJ2-1; 8 nucleotides align to TRBD2. The CDR3 length is 16 residues. In germline, CDR1 is MNHEY, CDR2 SVGEGT. V lost 6 bases, J lost 4 bases, and 11 bases stayed unmatched. The CDR3 reads CASRRLAGNQYNEQFF. CDR3 DNA sequence: TGTGCCAGCAGGAGATTAGCGGGAAACCAATACAATGAGCAGTTCTTC.

The genes are TRBV20-1 and TRBJ1-2; D is possibly TRBD1 (5 bases). The germline gives CDR1 DFQATT, CDR2 SNEGSKA (reference sequence). The ends were cut back, 0 bases at V and 10 bases at J, with 15 bases in the middle. This CDR3 has 13 residues. CDR3 region: CSARDQWGRFYTF. CDR3 DNA: TGCAGTGCTAGAGACCAGTGGGGGAGATTCTACACCTTC.

This clonotype was counted ten times or more. V and J are TRBV7-9 and TRBJ2-7; the match to TRBD2 covers 13 bases. The V gene's germline CDR1 is SEHNR and CDR2 FQNEAQ (reference sequence). The CDR3 runs 16 residues. V lost 5 bases and J lost 7; bases outside the gene matches: 11. Here the CDR3 reads CASSDLVGLAGEEQYF. In DNA form, the CDR3 reads TGTGCCAGCAGCGACCTTGTCGGACTAGCGGGAGAGGAGCAGTACTTC.

This clonotype was recorded many times. J is TRBJ2-7 and V is TRBV28; D call uncertain. Deletions cut 7 bases from V and 4 bases from J, with 14 bases between. Germline V gene sequence: CDR1 MDHEN, CDR2 SYDVKM. The CDR3 spans 13 residues. CDR3 region: CASTNDAVYEQYF. In DNA, the CDR3 is TGTGCCAGCACCAACGACGCAGTTTACGAGCAGTACTTC.

This clonotype was recorded only once. This may arise from a read error, as a much more abundant clone is one base away. V usage is TRBV10-3 and J usage is TRBJ1-1, with unresolved D. Germline assignment: CDR1 ENHRY and CDR2 SYGVKD. This CDR3 is 14 amino acids long. For the CDR3, the DNA is TGTGCCTCTGAGGGAACGGAGAAGAACATTGAAGCTTTCTTT. It specifies CASEGTEKNIEAFF.

This clonotype was observed at least ten times. V gene TRBV28 combines with J gene TRBJ1-2; D might be TRBD1 (6 bases). V was cut by 10 bases and J by 8 bases, with 23 bases left in between. The CDR3 consists of 14 residues. The germline gives CDR1 MDHEN, CDR2 SYDVKM. For the CDR3, the DNA is TGTGCCACTTCATCTGGGGGGGGGGCGGTCGGCTACACCTTC. It encodes CATSSGGGAVGYTF.

This clonotype was observed a handful of times. V gene TRBV5-1 combines with J gene TRBJ1-2, with a possible D match to TRBD1 (5 bases). The CDR3 has 15 residues. V dropped 4 bases and J dropped 6 bases, with 19 bases sitting between them. Germline V gene lookup returns CDR1 SGHRS and CDR2 YFSETQ. For the CDR3, the DNA is TGCGCCAGCAGCGTATCTCGGACGGGGCAGGATGGCTACACCTTC. Amino acid sequence: CASSVSRTGQDGYTF.

Only a few counts were recorded for this clonotype. The V gene is TRBV14, the J gene TRBJ1-6, with D uncertain. Germline values: CDR1 SGHDN, CDR2 FVKESK. The CDR3 loop spans 15 amino acids. The V and J ends lost 0 bases and 9 bases respectively, with 12 bases between them. The chain's CDR3 is CASSQDGFGRSPLHF. The CDR3 DNA is TGTGCCAGCAGCCAAGATGGGTTCGGGCGTTCACCCCTCCACTTT.

The V call is TRBV4-1, the J call TRBJ1-1; D ambiguous. The CDR3 consists of 14 residues. Germline V lookup: CDR1 MGHRA, CDR2 YSYEKL. Trimming left V 8 bases short and J 1 base short, with 14 bases between. CDR3: CASSTFHRNTEAFF. Written as DNA, the CDR3 is TGCGCCAGCTCCACCTTTCACAGGAACACTGAAGCTTTCTTT.

The chain is built from TRBV20-1 and TRBJ1-1; possibly TRBD1 for D (5 bases). Germline V lookup: CDR1 DFQATT, CDR2 SNEGSKA (reference sequence). Trimming removed 6 bases from V and 5 bases from J, with 13 bases in between. This CDR3 has 12 residues. The DNA of the CDR3 is TGCAGTGCCGGAGACGGGGGGACTGAAGCTTTCTTT. Residues: CSAGDGGTEAFF.

This clonotype came up many times. DNA for the CDR3: TGCAGCGTTGAAGGGGGAGTACGAGAGACCCAGTACTTC. Its translation is CSVEGGVRETQYF. This chain joins TRBV29-1 and TRBJ2-5; a weak D match, TRBD2 (5 bases). Germline V CDR1 and CDR2: SQVTM, ANQGSEA. V lost 1 base to trimming and J lost 4 bases, with 10 bases between them. The length of the CDR3 is 13 residues.

This clonotype was counted only a few times. The V and J genes are TRBV12-3 or TRBV12-4 and TRBJ2-5, with a tentative D call TRBD1 (5 bases). The CDR3 loop spans 14 amino acids. V shed 6 bases and J shed 2 bases, with 13 bases lying between them. CDR3 sequence reads: CASRVEAGQETQYF. As DNA, the CDR3 is TGTGCCAGCAGGGTTGAGGCAGGGCAAGAGACCCAGTACTTC.

This clonotype appeared many times. The rearrangement joins TRBV6-1 to TRBJ2-5; 7 positions match TRBD1. CDR3 length: 14 residues. CDR1 MNHNS and CDR2 SASEGT come from the germline V gene. The V gene end was trimmed by 6 bases and the J gene end by 3 bases; junction bases not matched to a gene: 7. This CDR3 reads CASSRATGKETQYF. CDR3 DNA sequence: TGTGCCAGCAGCAGAGCGACAGGGAAAGAGACCCAGTACTTC.

V usage is TRBV5-1 and J usage is TRBJ1-5; 7 positions match TRBD1. In germline, CDR1 is SGHRS, CDR2 YFSETQ. This CDR3 is 15 amino acids long. Trimming took 4 bases from V and 5 from J; bases not matched to a gene: 9. CDR3 bases: TGCGCCAGCAGCCCCTGGACAGGCCCAGATCAGCCCCAGCATTTT. It translates to CASSPWTGPDQPQHF.

About this clonotype: A much larger clone lies one base from this, so it may be a read error. The chain has TRBV11-2 and TRBJ1-2; D is uncertain. Per germline, CDR1 SGHAT and CDR2 FQNNGV. The CDR3 consists of 14 residues. The CDR3 nucleotides read TGTGCCAGCGGCTTACCCCCGCACGCGTACGGCTACACCTTC. It encodes CASGLPPHAYGYTF.

This clonotype appeared many times. In DNA, the CDR3 is TGTGCCAGCTTGATGGGGCAACCTCTGACCGAGCAGTACTTC. Translation gives CASLMGQPLTEQYF. The chain uses TRBV6-1 and TRBJ2-7; perhaps TRBD1 as D (5 bases). Trimming shortened V by 8 bases and J by 6 bases, and 20 bases separated the two germline ends. The CDR3 runs 14 residues. Looked up from germline, CDR1 is MNHNS and CDR2 is SASEGT.

With respect to this clonotype: A far larger clone differs by one base, so this is likely a read error. No conserved phenylalanine or tryptophan is present at the end of the CDR3, so a read error is the likely explanation. The chain employs TRBV2 and TRBJ2-7; TRBD1 agrees at 8 bases. CDR1 is SNHLY, CDR2 FYNNEI, per germline. V shed 6 bases, J shed 5 bases, and the junction held 6 bases outside the gene matches. The CDR3 extends over 13 amino acids. CDR3 sequence: CASSRAGGHEQYS. The CDR3 nucleotides read TGTGCCAGCAGCCGTGCAGGGGGCCACGAGCAGTACTCC.

Ten or more counts support this clonotype. The V gene is TRBV27, the J gene TRBJ1-1; 9 bases line up with TRBD1. V lost 6 bases, J lost 4 bases, and 6 bases stayed unmatched. CDR3 length equals 14 residues. Germline V lookup: CDR1 MNHEY, CDR2 SMNVEV (reference sequence). The CDR3 sequence: CASRTRDRATEAFF. The CDR3 bases are TGTGCCAGCAGGACCCGGGACAGGGCCACTGAAGCTTTCTTT.

V and J are TRBV28 and TRBJ1-2; D ambiguous. Germline lookup yields CDR1 MDHEN and CDR2 SYDVKM. Trimming took 5 bases from V and 0 from J, leaving 19 bases between them. There are 17 residues in the CDR3. The CDR3 bases are TGTGCCAGCAGTCGCCTCGGGAGCGGACGTTCTAACTATGGCTACACCTTC. It specifies CASSRLGSGRSNYGYTF.

V and J are TRBV9 and TRBJ1-3; D possibly corresponds to TRBD1 (6 bases). The germline V and J ends were trimmed by 3 bases and 2 bases, with 12 bases remaining between them. Looked up from germline, CDR1 is SGDLS and CDR2 is YYNGEE. This CDR3 contains 15 residues. The CDR3 loop reads CASSGDRTAGNTIYF. The CDR3 DNA follows: TGTGCCAGCAGCGGAGACCGGACAGCTGGAAACACCATATATTTT. Combining the CDR3 with reference TRBV9 and TRBJ1-3 gives the whole variable domain DSGVTQTPKHLITATGQRVTLRCSPRSGDLSVYWYQQSLDQGLQFLIQYYNGEERAKGNILERFSAQQFPDLHSELNLSSLELGDSALYFCASSGDRTAGNTIYFGEGSWLTVV.

The chain employs TRBV5-4 and TRBJ2-2; 10 positions match TRBD2. CDR3 length equals 19 residues. V dropped 4 bases and J dropped 0; count of bases not matched to a gene: 12. Germline V gives CDR1 SGHNT, CDR2 YYREEE (reference sequence). For the CDR3, the DNA is TGTGCCAGCAGCCCAAGACTAGCGGGTTTAAACGCGAACACCGGGGAGCTGTTTTTT. Residues: CASSPRLAGLNANTGELFF.

Ten or more counts support this clonotype. The chain carries TRBV28 and TRBJ2-5, with 7 nucleotides matching TRBD2. In germline, CDR1 is MDHEN, CDR2 SYDVKM. The CDR3 length is 14 residues. V shed 6 bases, J shed 5 bases, and the junction held 9 bases outside the gene matches. CDR3 bases: TGTGCCAGCAGCCACCCGGGGGGTCCGGAGACCCAGTACTTC. Protein: CASSHPGGPETQYF. Full variable domain (outside the CDR3, taken from reference TRBV28 and TRBJ2-5): DVKVTQSSRYLVKRTGEKVFLECVQDMDHENMFWYRQDPGLGLRLIYFSYDVKMKEKGDIPEGYSVSREKKERFSLILESASTNQTSMYLCASSHPGGPETQYFGPGTRLLVL.

This clonotype has at least ten counts. The V gene is TRBV25-1, the J gene TRBJ1-5; D is perhaps TRBD1 (5 bases). This CDR3 contains 14 residues. Germline V lookup: CDR1 MGHDK, CDR2 SYGVNS. Between the trimmed V and J ends, which lost 4 bases and 7 bases, there was a span of 14 bases. The CDR3 spells CASSGTGRGQPQHF. As DNA, the CDR3 is TGTGCCAGCAGTGGAACGGGACGGGGACAGCCCCAGCATTTT.

In this sample, this clonotype turned up a few times. This chain links TRBV6-1 with TRBJ1-1, with D perhaps matching TRBD1 (6 bases). Germline V gives CDR1 MNHNS, CDR2 SASEGT. V shed 6 bases and J shed 3 bases, with 14 bases lying between them. The CDR3 is made up of 14 amino acids. In nucleotides, the CDR3 is TGTGCCAGCAGCAACCAGGGGAGGGACACTGAAGCTTTCTTT. Its translation is CASSNQGRDTEAFF.

This chain joins TRBV7-2 and TRBJ2-6; the D gene is possibly TRBD1 (5 bases). Germline lookup yields CDR1 SGHTA and CDR2 FQGNSA. The CDR3 consists of 12 residues. Trimming removed 2 bases at V and 11 bases at J, with 7 bases between. The CDR3 protein is CASSLKGDVLTF. The CDR3 nucleotides read TGTGCCAGCAGCTTAAAAGGGGACGTCCTGACTTTC.